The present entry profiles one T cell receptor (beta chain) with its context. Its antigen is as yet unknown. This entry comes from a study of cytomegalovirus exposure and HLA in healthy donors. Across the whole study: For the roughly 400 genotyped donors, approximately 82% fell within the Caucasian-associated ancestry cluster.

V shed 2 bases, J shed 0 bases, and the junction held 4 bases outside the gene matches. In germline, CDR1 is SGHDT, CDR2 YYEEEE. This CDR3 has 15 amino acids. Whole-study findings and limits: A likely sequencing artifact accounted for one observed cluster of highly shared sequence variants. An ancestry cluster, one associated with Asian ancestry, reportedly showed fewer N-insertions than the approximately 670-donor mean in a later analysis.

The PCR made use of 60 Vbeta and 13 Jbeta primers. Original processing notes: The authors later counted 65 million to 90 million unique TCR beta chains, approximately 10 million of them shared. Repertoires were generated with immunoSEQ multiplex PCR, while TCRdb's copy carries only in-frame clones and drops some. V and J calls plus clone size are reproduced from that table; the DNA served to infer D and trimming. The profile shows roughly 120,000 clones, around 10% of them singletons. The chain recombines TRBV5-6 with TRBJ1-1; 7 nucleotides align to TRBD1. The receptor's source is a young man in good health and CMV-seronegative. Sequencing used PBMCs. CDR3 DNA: TGTGCCAGCAGCTTTCGAGGGGGCTTGAACACTGAAGCTTTCTTT. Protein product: CASSFRGGLNTEAFF.